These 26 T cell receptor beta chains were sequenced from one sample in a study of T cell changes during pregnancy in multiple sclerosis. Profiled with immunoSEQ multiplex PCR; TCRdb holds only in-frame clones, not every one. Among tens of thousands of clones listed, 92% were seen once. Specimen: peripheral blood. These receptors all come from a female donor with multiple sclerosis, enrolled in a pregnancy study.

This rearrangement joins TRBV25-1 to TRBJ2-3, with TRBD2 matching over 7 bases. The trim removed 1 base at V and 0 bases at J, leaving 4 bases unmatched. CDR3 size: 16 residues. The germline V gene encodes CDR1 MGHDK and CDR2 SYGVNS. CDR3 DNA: TGTGCCAGCAGTGAATCCAGCGGGATTAGCACAGATACGCAGTATTTT. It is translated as CASSESSGISTDTQYF.

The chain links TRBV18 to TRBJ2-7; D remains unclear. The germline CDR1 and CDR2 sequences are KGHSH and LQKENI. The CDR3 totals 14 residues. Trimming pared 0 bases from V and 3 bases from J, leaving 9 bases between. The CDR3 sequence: CASSPPQYYYEQYF. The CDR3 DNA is TGTGCCAGCTCACCACCACAGTACTACTACGAGCAGTACTTC. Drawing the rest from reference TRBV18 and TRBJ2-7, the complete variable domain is NAGVMQNPRHLVRRRGQEARLRCSPMKGHSHVYWYRQLPEEGLKFMVYLQKENIIDESGMPKERFSAEFPKEGPSILRIQQVVRGDSAAYFCASSPPQYYYEQYFGPGTRLTVT.

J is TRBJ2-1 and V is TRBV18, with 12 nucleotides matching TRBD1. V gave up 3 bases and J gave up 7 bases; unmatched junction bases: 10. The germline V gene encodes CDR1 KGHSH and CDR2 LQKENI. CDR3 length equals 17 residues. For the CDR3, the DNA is TGTGCCAGCTCACCGCGAGCCGGGACAGGGGGCAGGAATGAGCAGTTCTTC. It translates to CASSPRAGTGGRNEQFF.

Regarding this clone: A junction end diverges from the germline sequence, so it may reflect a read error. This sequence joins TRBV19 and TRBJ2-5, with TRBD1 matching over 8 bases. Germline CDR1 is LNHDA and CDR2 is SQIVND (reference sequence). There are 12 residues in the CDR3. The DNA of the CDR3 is TGTGCCAGTAGTACCCTTTCGGGACAGGTCCACTTC. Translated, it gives CASSTLSGQVHF.

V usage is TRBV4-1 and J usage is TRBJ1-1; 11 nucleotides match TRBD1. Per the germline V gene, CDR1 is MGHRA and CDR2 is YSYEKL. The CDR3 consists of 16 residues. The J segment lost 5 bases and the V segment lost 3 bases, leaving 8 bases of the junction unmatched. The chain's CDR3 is CASSQEAGQGGTEAFF. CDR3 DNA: TGCGCCAGCAGCCAGGAAGCGGGACAGGGGGGGACTGAAGCTTTCTTT.

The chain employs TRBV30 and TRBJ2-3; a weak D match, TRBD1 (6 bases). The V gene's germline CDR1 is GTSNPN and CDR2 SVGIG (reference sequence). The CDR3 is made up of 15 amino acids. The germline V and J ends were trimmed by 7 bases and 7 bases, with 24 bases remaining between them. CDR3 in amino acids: CASNRGTPELNTQYF. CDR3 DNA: TGTGCCTCAAATAGGGGGACCCCCGAATTAAATACGCAGTATTTT.

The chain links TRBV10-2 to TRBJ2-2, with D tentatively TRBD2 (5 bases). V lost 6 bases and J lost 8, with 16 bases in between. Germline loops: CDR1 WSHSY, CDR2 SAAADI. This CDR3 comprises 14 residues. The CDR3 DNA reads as TGCGCCAGCAGCCCTAAGTTGGGGAGTGGGGAGCTGTTTTTT. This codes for CASSPKLGSGELFF.

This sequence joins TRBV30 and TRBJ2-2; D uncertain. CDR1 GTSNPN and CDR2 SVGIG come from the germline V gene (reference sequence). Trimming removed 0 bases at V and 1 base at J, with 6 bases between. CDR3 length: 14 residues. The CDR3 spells CAWSVRRNTGELFF. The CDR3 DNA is TGTGCCTGGAGTGTACGACGGAACACCGGGGAGCTGTTTTTT.

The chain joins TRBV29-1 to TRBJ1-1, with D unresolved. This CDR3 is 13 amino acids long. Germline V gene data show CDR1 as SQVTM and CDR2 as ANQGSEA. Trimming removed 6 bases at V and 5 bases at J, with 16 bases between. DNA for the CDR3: TGCAGCGTGCTGGTAGTTTGGGGAACTGAAGCTTTCTTT. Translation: CSVLVVWGTEAFF.

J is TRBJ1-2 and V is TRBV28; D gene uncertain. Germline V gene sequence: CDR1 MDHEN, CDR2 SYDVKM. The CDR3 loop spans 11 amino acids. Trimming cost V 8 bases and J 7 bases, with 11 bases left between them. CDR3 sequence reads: CASHTRGGYTF. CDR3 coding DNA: TGTGCCAGCCATACACGGGGTGGCTACACCTTC.

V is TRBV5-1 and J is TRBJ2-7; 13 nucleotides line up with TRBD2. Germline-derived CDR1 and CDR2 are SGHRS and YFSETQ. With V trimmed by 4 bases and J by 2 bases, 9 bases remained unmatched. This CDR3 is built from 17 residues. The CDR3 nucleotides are TGCGCCAGCAGCGCCCTCCCGGGACTAGCGGGACCCTACGAGCAGTACTTC. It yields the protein CASSALPGLAGPYEQYF.

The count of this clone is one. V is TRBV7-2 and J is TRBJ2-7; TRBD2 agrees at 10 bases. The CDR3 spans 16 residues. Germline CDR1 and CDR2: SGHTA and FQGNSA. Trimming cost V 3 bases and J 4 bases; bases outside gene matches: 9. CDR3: CASSLGIAGGAYEQYF. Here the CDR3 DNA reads TGTGCCAGCAGCTTGGGTATAGCGGGAGGTGCTTACGAGCAGTACTTC.

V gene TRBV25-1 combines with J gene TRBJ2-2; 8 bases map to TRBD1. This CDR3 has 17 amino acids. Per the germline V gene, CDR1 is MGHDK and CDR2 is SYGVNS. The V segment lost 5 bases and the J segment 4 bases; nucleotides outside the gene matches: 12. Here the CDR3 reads CASSCRSGQGCTGELFF. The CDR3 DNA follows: TGTGCCAGCAGTTGTAGATCTGGACAGGGTTGCACCGGGGAGCTGTTTTTT.

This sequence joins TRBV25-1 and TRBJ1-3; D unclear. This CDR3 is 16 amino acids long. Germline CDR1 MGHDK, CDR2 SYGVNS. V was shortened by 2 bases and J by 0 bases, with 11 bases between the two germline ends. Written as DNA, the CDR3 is TGTGCCAGCAGTGAAGCCGGGGTAGACTCTGGAAACACCATATATTTT. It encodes CASSEAGVDSGNTIYF.

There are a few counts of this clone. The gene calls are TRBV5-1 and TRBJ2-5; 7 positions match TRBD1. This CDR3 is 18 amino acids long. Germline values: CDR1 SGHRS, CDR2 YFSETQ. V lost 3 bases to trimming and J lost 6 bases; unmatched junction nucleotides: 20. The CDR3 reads CASSSGSLTGPGVKTQYF. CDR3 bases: TGCGCCAGCAGCTCGGGAAGCCTGACAGGGCCAGGGGTGAAGACCCAGTACTTC.

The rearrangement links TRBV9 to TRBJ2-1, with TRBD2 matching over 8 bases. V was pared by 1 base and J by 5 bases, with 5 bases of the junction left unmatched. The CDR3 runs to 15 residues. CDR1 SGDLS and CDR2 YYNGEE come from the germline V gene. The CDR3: CASSVISGNNNEQFF. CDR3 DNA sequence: TGTGCCAGCAGCGTAATTAGCGGGAACAACAATGAGCAGTTCTTC.

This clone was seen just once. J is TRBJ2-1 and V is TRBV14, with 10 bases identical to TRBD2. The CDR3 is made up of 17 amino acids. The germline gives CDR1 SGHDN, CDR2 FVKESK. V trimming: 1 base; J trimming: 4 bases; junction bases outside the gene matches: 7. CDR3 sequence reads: CASSQGLAGVSYNEQFF. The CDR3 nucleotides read TGTGCCAGCAGCCAAGGTCTAGCGGGAGTGTCTTACAATGAGCAGTTCTTC.

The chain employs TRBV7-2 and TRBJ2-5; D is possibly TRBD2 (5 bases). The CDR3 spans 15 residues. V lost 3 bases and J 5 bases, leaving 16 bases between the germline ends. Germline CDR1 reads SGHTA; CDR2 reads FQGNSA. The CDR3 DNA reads TGTGCCAGCAGCTTCGCCTCCGGGGAACCGGAGACCCAGTACTTC. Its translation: CASSFASGEPETQYF. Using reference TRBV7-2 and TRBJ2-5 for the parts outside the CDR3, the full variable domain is GAGVSQSPSNKVTEKGKDVELRCDPISGHTALYWYRQSLGQGLEFLIYFQGNSAPDKSGLPSDRFSAERTGGSVSTLTIQRTQQEDSAVYLCASSFASGEPETQYFGPGTRLLVL.

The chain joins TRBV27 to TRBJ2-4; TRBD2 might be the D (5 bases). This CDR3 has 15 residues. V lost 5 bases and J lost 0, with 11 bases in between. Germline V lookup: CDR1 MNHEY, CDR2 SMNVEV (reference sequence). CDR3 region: CASSPEGLAKNIQYF. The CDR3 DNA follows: TGTGCCAGCAGTCCCGAGGGCCTAGCCAAAAACATTCAGTACTTC.

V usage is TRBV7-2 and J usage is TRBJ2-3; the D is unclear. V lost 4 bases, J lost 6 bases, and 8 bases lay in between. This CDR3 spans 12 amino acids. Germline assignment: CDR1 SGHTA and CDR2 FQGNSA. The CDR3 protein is CASSSLLDTQYF. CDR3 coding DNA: TGTGCCAGCAGCTCACTGCTGGATACGCAGTATTTT. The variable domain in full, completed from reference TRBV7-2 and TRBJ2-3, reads GAGVSQSPSNKVTEKGKDVELRCDPISGHTALYWYRQSLGQGLEFLIYFQGNSAPDKSGLPSDRFSAERTGGSVSTLTIQRTQQEDSAVYLCASSSLLDTQYFGPGTRLTVL.

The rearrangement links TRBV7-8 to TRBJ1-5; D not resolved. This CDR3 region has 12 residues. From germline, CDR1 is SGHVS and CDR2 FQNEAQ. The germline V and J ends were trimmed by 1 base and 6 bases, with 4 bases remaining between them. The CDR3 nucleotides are TGTGCCAGCAGCTTAGATGGTCAGCCCCAGCATTTT. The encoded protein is CASSLDGQPQHF.

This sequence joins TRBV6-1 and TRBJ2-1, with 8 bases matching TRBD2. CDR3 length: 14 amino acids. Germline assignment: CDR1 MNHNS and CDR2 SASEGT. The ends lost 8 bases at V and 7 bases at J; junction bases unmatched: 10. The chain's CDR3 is CASSPGLAPNEQFF. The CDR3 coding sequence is TGTGCCAGCTCTCCCGGACTAGCACCAAATGAGCAGTTCTTC.

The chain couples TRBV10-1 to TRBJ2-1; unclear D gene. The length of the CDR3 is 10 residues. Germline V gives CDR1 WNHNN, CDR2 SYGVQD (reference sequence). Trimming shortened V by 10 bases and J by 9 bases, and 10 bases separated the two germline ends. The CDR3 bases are TGCGCCACCCATCCTCCTGAGCAGTTCTTC. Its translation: CATHPPEQFF.

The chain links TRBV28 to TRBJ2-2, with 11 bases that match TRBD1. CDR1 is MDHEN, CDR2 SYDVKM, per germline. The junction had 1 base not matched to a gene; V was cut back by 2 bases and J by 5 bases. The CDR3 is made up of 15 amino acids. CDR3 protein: CASSLGDRGTGELFF. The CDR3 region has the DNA TGTGCCAGCAGTTTAGGGGACAGGGGGACCGGGGAGCTGTTTTTT.

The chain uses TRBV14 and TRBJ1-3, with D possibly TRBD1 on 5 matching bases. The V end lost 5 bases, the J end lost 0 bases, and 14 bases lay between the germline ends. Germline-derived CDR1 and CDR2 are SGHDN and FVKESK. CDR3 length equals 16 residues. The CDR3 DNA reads TGTGCCAGCAGCGGTCGGACATCTATCTCTGGAAACACCATATATTTT. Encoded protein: CASSGRTSISGNTIYF.

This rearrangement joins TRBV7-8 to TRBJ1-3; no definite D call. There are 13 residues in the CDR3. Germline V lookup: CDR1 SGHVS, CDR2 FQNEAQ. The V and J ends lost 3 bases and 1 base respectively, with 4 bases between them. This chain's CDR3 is CASSFMSGNTIYF. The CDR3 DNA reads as TGTGCCAGCAGCTTCATGTCTGGAAACACCATATATTTT.